One sample yielded the 12 T cell receptor beta chains listed below, sequenced in a study of OX40 agonist ivuxolimab in advanced cancers. Sequencing used immunoSEQ multiplex PCR; TCRdb keeps in-frame clones, though not all of them. Of roughly 44,000 clones listed, 80% are singletons. Specimen: CD4+ or CD8+ T cells sorted from blood, collected in a trial of the OX40 agonist ivuxolimab. These TCRs come from an adult with an advanced solid tumor such as melanoma, head and neck, liver or kidney cancer.

The V gene is TRBV20-1, the J gene TRBJ2-7; no reliable D call. Germline assignment: CDR1 DFQATT and CDR2 SNEGSKA (reference sequence). The CDR3 is 11 amino acids. Trimming shortened V by 3 bases and J by 3 bases, and 6 bases separated the two germline ends. The chain's CDR3 is CSASTVYEQYF. The DNA of the CDR3 is TGCAGTGCTAGCACAGTCTACGAGCAGTACTTC.

The chain carries TRBV6-5 and TRBJ1-1; D unclear. V was trimmed by 6 bases and J by 1 base, leaving 15 bases between them. The length of the CDR3 is 15 residues. Per the germline V gene, CDR1 is MNHEY and CDR2 is SVGAGI. CDR3 sequence reads: CASSRPLTENTEAFF. The CDR3 nucleotides are TGTGCCAGCAGCCGACCCCTCACCGAGAACACTGAAGCTTTCTTT.

The chain links TRBV6-1 to TRBJ2-3; D unclear. Trimming cost V 2 bases and J 5 bases, with 8 bases left between them. This CDR3 has 13 amino acids. The germline gives CDR1 MNHNS, CDR2 SASEGT. CDR3: CASSERAGDTQYF. The CDR3 region has the DNA TGTGCCAGCAGTGAAAGGGCAGGAGATACGCAGTATTTT.

The rearrangement links TRBV7-2 to TRBJ1-1; a possible D gene is TRBD1 (5 bases). Germline V lookup: CDR1 SGHTA, CDR2 FQGNSA. The length of the CDR3 is 13 residues. Trimming removed 2 bases at V and 4 bases at J, with 8 bases between. CDR3 sequence reads: CASSLRRGTEAFF. Written as DNA, the CDR3 is TGTGCCAGCAGCTTAAGAAGGGGCACTGAAGCTTTCTTT.

The V and J genes are TRBV7-9 and TRBJ2-1; the D gene is possibly TRBD2 (8 bases). Germline assignment: CDR1 SEHNR and CDR2 FQNEAQ (reference sequence). V lost 5 bases and J 15 bases, leaving 26 bases between the germline ends. This CDR3 spans 15 amino acids. CDR3 residues: CASSPTGSLAGGRFF. DNA of the CDR3: TGTGCCAGCAGCCCGACAGGGTCCCTCGCGGGAGGCAGGTTCTTC.

This clone has a handful of counts. The gene calls are TRBV7-9 and TRBJ1-3; D remains ambiguous. Per the germline V gene, CDR1 is SEHNR and CDR2 is FQNEAQ (reference sequence). This CDR3 has 17 residues. The germline V and J ends were trimmed by 5 bases and 4 bases, with 21 bases remaining between them. DNA for the CDR3: TGTGCCAGCAGCCTCTTAGCCGGCCGGCTTACGGGAAACACCATATATTTT. This gives the protein CASSLLAGRLTGNTIYF.

The chain uses TRBV14 and TRBJ1-3; no definite D call. V gave up 6 bases and J gave up 0 bases, with 12 bases separating them. The V gene's germline CDR1 is SGHDN and CDR2 FVKESK. There are 15 residues in the CDR3. DNA of the CDR3: TGTGCCAGCAGTCTGGGCCGTTACTCTGGAAACACCATATATTTT. Its translation: CASSLGRYSGNTIYF.

This clone was detected only a few times. This chain uses TRBV11-2 with TRBJ2-6; the D gene is possibly TRBD1 (7 bases). Germline CDR1 and CDR2: SGHAT and FQNNGV. Trimming left V 1 base short and J 4 bases short, with 14 bases between. The CDR3 loop spans 17 amino acids. The CDR3 loop is CASSLVGGGKGANVLTF. CDR3 nucleotide sequence: TGTGCCAGCAGCTTAGTAGGAGGGGGCAAGGGGGCCAACGTCCTGACTTTC.

The chain is built from TRBV5-6 and TRBJ1-2; possible D gene TRBD1, 5 bases. CDR1 and CDR2 (germline): SGHDT, YYEEEE. V was trimmed by 4 bases and J by 0 bases, leaving 10 bases between them. The CDR3 consists of 14 residues. CDR3 amino acids: CASSPLGANYGYTF. CDR3 nucleotide sequence: TGTGCCAGCAGCCCTTTGGGGGCTAACTATGGCTACACCTTC. Using reference TRBV5-6 and TRBJ1-2 for the parts outside the CDR3, the full variable domain is DAGVTQSPTHLIKTRGQQVTLRCSPKSGHDTVSWYQQALGQGPQFIFQYYEEEERQRGNFPDRFSGHQFPNYSSELNVNALLLGDSALYLCASSPLGANYGYTFGSGTRLTVV.

This clone is a singleton in its sample. This rearrangement joins TRBV6-6 to TRBJ2-7, with 10 bases lining up with TRBD1. Per the germline V gene, CDR1 is MNHNY and CDR2 is SVGAGI (reference sequence). This CDR3 has 14 residues. J was trimmed by 3 bases and V by 2 bases; bases with no gene match: 1. Here the CDR3 reads CASSYGQGGYEQYF. In DNA, the CDR3 is TGTGCCAGCAGTTACGGACAGGGGGGCTACGAGCAGTACTTC.

The V gene is TRBV11-2, the J gene TRBJ2-1; no clear D gene. The CDR3 is 14 amino acids. Germline V lookup: CDR1 SGHAT, CDR2 FQNNGV. V lost 1 base and J 8 bases, leaving 12 bases between the germline ends. CDR3 nucleotides: TGTGCCAGCAGCTTAGTGAGAAGTGGGCATGAGCAGTTCTTC. Amino acid sequence: CASSLVRSGHEQFF.

The rearrangement links TRBV11-2 to TRBJ1-1; D not certain. The ends were cut back, 0 bases at V and 3 bases at J, with 8 bases in the middle. This CDR3 has 14 amino acids. The germline V gene encodes CDR1 SGHAT and CDR2 FQNNGV. In DNA form, the CDR3 reads TGTGCCAGCAGCTTAGATCGTGTTTACACTGAAGCTTTCTTT. Translating it yields CASSLDRVYTEAFF.